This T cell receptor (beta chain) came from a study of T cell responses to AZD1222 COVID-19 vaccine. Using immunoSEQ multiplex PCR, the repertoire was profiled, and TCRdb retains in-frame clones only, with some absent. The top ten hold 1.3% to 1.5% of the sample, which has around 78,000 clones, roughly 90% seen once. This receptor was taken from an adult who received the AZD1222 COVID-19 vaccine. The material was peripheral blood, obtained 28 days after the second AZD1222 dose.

This chain's CDR3 is CASSWGTEYNEQFF. CDR3 DNA: TGTGCCAGCAGCTGGGGGACAGAATACAATGAGCAGTTCTTC. The chain is built from TRBV7-3 and TRBJ2-1, with 7 bases identical to TRBD1. From germline, CDR1 is SGHTA and CDR2 FQGTGA. The CDR3 covers 14 residues. Trimming at V came to 4 bases and at J to 4 bases, leaving 4 bases not matched to a gene.